This is a list of T cell receptor beta chains from one sample in a study of blood T cell repertoires in COVID-19. This table comes from immunoSEQ multiplex PCR, and its TCRdb copy is limited to in-frame clones, with some not included. Among roughly 260,000 clones listed, more than 90% were seen once. The sample comprised peripheral blood. The receptor source for this set is a person in their late teens or twenties with COVID-19, enrolled during active disease. CDR3s include the opening cysteine and the closing phenylalanine or tryptophan. A D gene is named only where the DNA matches it firmly. Where a row states a size, it is once, few, many or the class of an expanded clone; other rows omit it.

J gene,V gene,clone size,D gene,CDR3 protein,CDR3 DNA
TRBJ2-1,TRBV14,NA,NA,CASSLRGSPPNEQFF,TGTGCCAGCAGCCTACGGGGGTCCCCTCCCAATGAGCAGTTCTTC
TRBJ1-6,TRBV3-1/TRBV3-2,once,NA,CASSQDPPGSNSPLHF,TGTGCCAGCAGCCAAGATCCGCCCGGTAGTAATTCACCCCTCCACTTT
TRBJ2-7,TRBV10-3,NA,NA,CAISRGDISYEQYF,TGTGCCATTTCGAGAGGGGACATCTCCTACGAGCAGTACTTC
TRBJ2-1,TRBV4-1,few,TRBD2,CASSQGGLAGKGVYNEQFF,TGCGCCAGCAGCCAAGGGGGACTAGCGGGAAAGGGTGTGTACAATGAGCAGTTCTTC
TRBJ1-2,TRBV5-1,once,NA,CASSFSLQGEGYTF,TGCGCCAGCAGCTTCTCCCTCCAGGGCGAGGGCTACACCTTC
TRBJ1-4,TRBV30,NA,TRBD1,CAWGEPGTGQEKLFF,TGTGCCTGGGGTGAACCAGGGACAGGGCAAGAAAAACTGTTTTTT
TRBJ1-3,TRBV5-1,NA,NA,CASSLASRGGNTIYF,TGCGCCAGCAGCTTGGCTTCCAGGGGTGGAAACACCATATATTTT
TRBJ2-7,TRBV5-1,few,TRBD1,CASSPGGTGTYEQYF,TGCGCCAGCAGCCCCGGAGGGACAGGGACTTACGAGCAGTACTTC
TRBJ1-2,TRBV24-1,NA,NA,CATSDTGSGGYTF,TGTGCCACCAGTGACACAGGAAGCGGGGGCTACACCTTC
TRBJ2-2,TRBV11-3,NA,NA,CASSLFFGELFF,TGTGCCAGCAGCTTGTTCTTCGGGGAGCTGTTTTTT
TRBJ2-4,TRBV3-1/TRBV3-2,NA,TRBD2,CASSRAGGQQKAKNIQYF,TGTGCCAGCAGCCGGGCGGGAGGCCAACAAAAAGCCAAAAACATTCAGTACTTC
TRBJ2-1,TRBV5-1,few,TRBD2,CASSLLAGGLNEQFF,TGCGCCAGCAGCTTACTAGCGGGAGGGCTCAATGAGCAGTTCTTC
TRBJ2-5,TRBV11-2,NA,TRBD2,CASSLYDGRRETQYF,TGTGCCAGCAGCTTGTATGACGGGAGGAGGGAGACCCAGTACTTC
TRBJ1-2,TRBV25-1,NA,TRBD1,CASSEGTAANYGYTF,TGTGCCAGCAGTGAAGGGACAGCAGCTAACTATGGCTACACCTTC
TRBJ2-7,TRBV18,NA,TRBD2,CASSPGAGANEQYF,TGTGCCAGCTCACCAGGGGCGGGAGCTAACGAGCAGTACTTC
TRBJ2-5,TRBV7-9,NA,NA,CASSLARDFQETQYF,TGTGCCAGCAGCTTAGCCAGGGACTTCCAAGAGACCCAGTACTTC
TRBJ2-7,TRBV6-9,NA,NA,CASEAYEQYF,TGTGCCAGCGAGGCCTACGAGCAGTACTTC
TRBJ2-7,TRBV27,NA,TRBD1,CASSSTGGWYEQYF,TGTGCCAGCAGTTCGACAGGGGGCTGGTACGAGCAGTACTTC
TRBJ2-1,TRBV6-5,NA,TRBD2,CASLPGLGASNEQFF,TGTGCCAGCCTACCGGGACTAGGCGCTTCGAATGAGCAGTTCTTC
TRBJ2-3,TRBV5-1,NA,NA,CASSLDPGTDTQYF,TGCGCCAGCAGCTTGGACCCGGGCACAGATACGCAGTATTTT
TRBJ1-1,TRBV29-1,NA,NA,CSVGAAGNTEAFF,TGCAGCGTTGGAGCGGCCGGGAACACTGAAGCTTTCTTT
TRBJ1-6,TRBV7-9,NA,NA,CASSLQDSTNSPLHF,TGTGCCAGCAGCTTACAGGACAGTACGAATTCACCCCTCCACTTT
TRBJ1-2,TRBV2,NA,TRBD1,CASSEGRQGGFYGYTF,TGTGCCAGCAGTGAAGGCCGACAGGGCGGATTCTATGGCTACACCTTC
TRBJ2-7,TRBV28,NA,NA,CASSFALGLGSEQYF,TGTGCCAGCAGTTTTGCACTTGGATTGGGCTCCGAGCAGTACTTC
TRBJ1-5,TRBV9,NA,NA,CASSSTGDNQPQHF,TGTGCCAGCAGTTCGACCGGAGACAATCAGCCCCAGCATTTT
TRBJ2-2,TRBV7-2,NA,TRBD2,CASSLGLAGGKGELFF,TGTGCCAGCAGCTTGGGACTAGCGGGAGGGAAAGGGGAGCTGTTTTTT
TRBJ1-5,TRBV6-5,NA,TRBD1,CASSYSAQGLHQPQHF,TGTGCCAGCAGTTACTCTGCACAGGGGTTACATCAGCCCCAGCATTTT
TRBJ2-1,TRBV11-3,NA,NA,CASSLGEDEQFF,TGTGCCAGCAGCTTAGGGGAGGATGAGCAGTTCTTC
TRBJ2-7,TRBV11-3,NA,NA,CASSLDSSYEQYF,TGTGCCAGCAGCTTAGACTCGAGTTACGAGCAGTACTTC
TRBJ1-6,TRBV5-4,NA,TRBD1,CASSLGQGYDNSPLHF,TGTGCCAGCAGCCTGGGACAGGGCTATGATAATTCACCCCTCCACTTT
TRBJ1-1,TRBV2,NA,NA,CASSWTENTEAFF,TGTGCCAGCAGCTGGACAGAGAACACTGAAGCTTTCTTT
TRBJ1-4,TRBV2,NA,TRBD1,CASSRQGVNEKLFF,TGTGCCAGCAGTAGACAGGGGGTTAATGAAAAACTGTTTTTT
TRBJ2-7,TRBV5-6,NA,NA,CASSLGAGWPYEQYF,TGTGCCAGCAGCTTGGGGGCAGGGTGGCCCTACGAGCAGTACTTC
TRBJ2-2,TRBV6-5,NA,TRBD2,CASSPGLANTGELFF,TGTGCCAGCAGTCCGGGACTAGCGAACACCGGGGAGCTGTTTTTT
TRBJ2-2,TRBV5-1,NA,TRBD2,CASSVSGTSAYTGELFF,TGCGCCAGCAGCGTTAGCGGGACTAGCGCGTACACCGGGGAGCTGTTTTTT
TRBJ1-1,TRBV10-2,NA,NA,CASSPGMNTEAFF,TGCGCCAGCAGTCCAGGAATGAACACTGAAGCTTTCTTT
TRBJ1-1,TRBV29-1,NA,TRBD1,CSVVHQGVEAFF,TGCAGCGTTGTTCACCAGGGGGTTGAAGCTTTCTTT
TRBJ2-1,TRBV7-9,NA,TRBD1,CASSRNRGDEQFF,TGTGCCAGCAGCCGGAACAGGGGAGATGAGCAGTTCTTC
TRBJ2-7,TRBV5-5,NA,TRBD1,CASSLERTGGEQYF,TGTGCCAGCAGCTTGGAAAGGACAGGGGGCGAGCAGTACTTC
TRBJ1-6,TRBV19,NA,NA,CASSYSLASDSPLHF,TGTGCCAGTAGTTATAGTCTTGCGAGTGATTCACCCCTCCACTTT
TRBJ1-1,TRBV5-4,NA,NA,CASSLGGTLNTEAFF,TGTGCCAGCAGCTTGGGTGGGACACTGAACACTGAAGCTTTCTTT
TRBJ2-7,TRBV6-5,once,TRBD2,CASSYGLADTYEQYF,TGTGCCAGCAGTTACGGGCTAGCGGACACCTACGAGCAGTACTTC
TRBJ2-3,TRBV5-6,NA,TRBD2,CASSLGSGSVVDTQYF,TGTGCCAGCAGCTTGGGTAGCGGGAGTGTGGTGGATACGCAGTATTTT
TRBJ2-7,TRBV14,NA,TRBD2,CASGDYLSYEQYF,TGTGCCAGCGGGGACTACCTCTCCTACGAGCAGTACTTC
TRBJ2-3,TRBV10-1,NA,TRBD2,CASSEYWTSGMTTDTQYF,TGCGCCAGCAGTGAGTATTGGACTAGCGGGATGACCACAGATACGCAGTATTTT
TRBJ2-7,TRBV30,NA,TRBD1,CAWTRRGQGLYEQYF,TGTGCCTGGACGCGGCGGGGACAGGGGCTCTACGAGCAGTACTTC